One T cell receptor (beta chain) is described in this entry. Its antigen is unidentified. These data are taken from a study of shared clonotypes between healthy human individuals. Overall study results and limits: For naive CD4 cells, approximately 4.7% of clonotypes were shared across a few donors. Compared with clonotypes that all four donors shared, non-shared clonotypes had lower generation probabilities.

It was across several immunoSEQ plates that each subset's genomic DNA was evenly split. Assay: immunoSEQ multiplex PCR; the TCRdb copy retains only in-frame clones and omits some. The repertoire holds 600,000 or so clones, with approximately 96% as singletons. The naive CD8 subset, CD45RO-negative cells positively selected for CCR7, excluded terminally differentiated effector memory CD45RA+ cells. Recent vaccinations or acute infections were absent in the healthy HIV-negative adult donors. The CDR3 spans 14 residues. Trimming shortened V by 6 bases and J by 3 bases, and 15 bases separated the two germline ends. Looked up from germline, CDR1 is MDHEN and CDR2 is SYDVKM.

Material for sequencing was naive CD8+ T cells sorted from blood. V gene TRBV28 combines with J gene TRBJ2-7; maybe TRBD2 (6 bases). The source of this sequence is a woman in her 30s in good health. The CDR3 bases are TGTGCCAGCAGCTTGGGACTGAAATACTACGAGCAGTACTTC. It yields the protein CASSLGLKYYEQYF.